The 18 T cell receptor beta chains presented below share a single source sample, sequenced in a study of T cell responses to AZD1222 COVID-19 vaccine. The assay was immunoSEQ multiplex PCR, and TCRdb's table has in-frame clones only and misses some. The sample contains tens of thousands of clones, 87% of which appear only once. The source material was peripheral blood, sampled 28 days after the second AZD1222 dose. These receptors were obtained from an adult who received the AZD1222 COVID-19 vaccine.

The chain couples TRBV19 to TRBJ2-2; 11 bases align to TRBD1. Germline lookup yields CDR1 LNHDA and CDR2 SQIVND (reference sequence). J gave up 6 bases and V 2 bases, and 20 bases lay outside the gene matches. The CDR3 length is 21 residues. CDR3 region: CASSIIPGQGGSMLSPGELFF. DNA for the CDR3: TGTGCCAGTAGTATAATCCCGGGACAGGGGGGGAGTATGCTTTCACCCGGGGAGCTGTTTTTT.

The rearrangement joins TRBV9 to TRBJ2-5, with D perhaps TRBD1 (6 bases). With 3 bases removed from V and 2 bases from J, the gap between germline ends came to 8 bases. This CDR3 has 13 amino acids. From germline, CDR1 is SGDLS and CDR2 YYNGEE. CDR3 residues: CASSGGRQETQYF. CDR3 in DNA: TGTGCCAGCAGCGGGGGGCGTCAAGAGACCCAGTACTTC.

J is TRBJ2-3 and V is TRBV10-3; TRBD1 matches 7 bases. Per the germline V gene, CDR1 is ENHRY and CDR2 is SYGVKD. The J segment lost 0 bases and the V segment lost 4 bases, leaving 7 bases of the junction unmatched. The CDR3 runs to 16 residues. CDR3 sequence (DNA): TGTGCCATCAGTGGGGGACAGCATACTAGCACAGATACGCAGTATTTT. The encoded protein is CAISGGQHTSTDTQYF.

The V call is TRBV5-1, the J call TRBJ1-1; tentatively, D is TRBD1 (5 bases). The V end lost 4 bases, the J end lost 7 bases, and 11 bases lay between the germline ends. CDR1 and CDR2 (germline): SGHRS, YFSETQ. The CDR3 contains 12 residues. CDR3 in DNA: TGCGCCAGCAGCCCCGACGGGGGTGAAGCTTTCTTT. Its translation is CASSPDGGEAFF.

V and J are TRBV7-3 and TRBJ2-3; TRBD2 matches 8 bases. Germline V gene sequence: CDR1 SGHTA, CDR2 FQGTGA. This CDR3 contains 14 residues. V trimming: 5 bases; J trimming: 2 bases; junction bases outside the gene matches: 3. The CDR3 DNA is TGTGCCAGCAGCCCCGGACTAGCCACAGATACGCAGTATTTT. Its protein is CASSPGLATDTQYF. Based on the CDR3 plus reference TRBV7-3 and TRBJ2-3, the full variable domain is GAGVSQTPSNKVTEKGKYVELRCDPISGHTALYWYRQSLGQGPEFLIYFQGTGAADDSGLPNDRFFAVRPEGSVSTLKIQRTERGDSAVYLCASSPGLATDTQYFGPGTRLTVL.

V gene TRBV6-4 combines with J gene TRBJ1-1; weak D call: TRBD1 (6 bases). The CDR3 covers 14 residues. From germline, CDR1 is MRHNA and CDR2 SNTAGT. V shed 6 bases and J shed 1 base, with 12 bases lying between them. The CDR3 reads CASRQGPANTEAFF. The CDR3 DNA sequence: TGTGCCAGCAGACAGGGACCTGCGAACACTGAAGCTTTCTTT.

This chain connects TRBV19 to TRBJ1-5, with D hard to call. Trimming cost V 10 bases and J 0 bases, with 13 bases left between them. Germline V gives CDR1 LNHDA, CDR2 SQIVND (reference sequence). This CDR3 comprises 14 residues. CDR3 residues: CATRRTTSNQPQHF. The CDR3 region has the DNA TGTGCCACCAGACGGACGACTAGCAATCAGCCCCAGCATTTT. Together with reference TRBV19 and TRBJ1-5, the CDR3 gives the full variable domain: DGGITQSPKYLFRKEGQNVTLSCEQNLNHDAMYWYRQDPGQGLRLIYYSQIVNDFQKGDIAEGYSVSREKKESFPLTVTSAQKNPTAFYLCATRRTTSNQPQHFGDGTRLSIL.

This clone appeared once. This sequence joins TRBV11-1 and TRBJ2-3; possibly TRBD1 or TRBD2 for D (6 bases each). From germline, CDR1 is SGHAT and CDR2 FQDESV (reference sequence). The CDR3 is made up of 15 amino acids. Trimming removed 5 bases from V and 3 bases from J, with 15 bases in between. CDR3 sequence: CASSRRGAGTDTQYF. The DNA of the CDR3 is TGTGCCAGCAGCCGAAGGGGGGCGGGGACAGATACGCAGTATTTT. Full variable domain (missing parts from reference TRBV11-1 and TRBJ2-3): EAEVAQSPRYKITEKSQAVAFWCDPISGHATLYWYRQILGQGPELLVQFQDESVVDDSQLPKDRFSAERLKGVDSTLKIQPAELGDSAMYLCASSRRGAGTDTQYFGPGTRLTVL.

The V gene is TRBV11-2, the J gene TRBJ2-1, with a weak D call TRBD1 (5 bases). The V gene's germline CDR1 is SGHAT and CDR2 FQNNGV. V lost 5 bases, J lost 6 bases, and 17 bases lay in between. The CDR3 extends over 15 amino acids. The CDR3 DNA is TGTGCCAGCAGCCTCTCGGTGGGGCTCGTCAATGAGCAGTTCTTC. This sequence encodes CASSLSVGLVNEQFF.

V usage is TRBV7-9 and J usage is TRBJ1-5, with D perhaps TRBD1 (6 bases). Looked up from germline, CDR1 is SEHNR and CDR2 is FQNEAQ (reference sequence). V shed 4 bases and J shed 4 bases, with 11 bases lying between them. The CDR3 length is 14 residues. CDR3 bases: TGTGCCAGCAGCTGGGCAGGGGTAAATCAGCCCCAGCATTTT. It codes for CASSWAGVNQPQHF.

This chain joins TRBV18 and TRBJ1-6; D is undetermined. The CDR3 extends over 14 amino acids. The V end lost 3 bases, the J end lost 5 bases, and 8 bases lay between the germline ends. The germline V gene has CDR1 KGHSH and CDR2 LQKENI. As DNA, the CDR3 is TGTGCCAGCTCACCCCTCACGGATAATTCACCCCTCCACTTT. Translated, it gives CASSPLTDNSPLHF.

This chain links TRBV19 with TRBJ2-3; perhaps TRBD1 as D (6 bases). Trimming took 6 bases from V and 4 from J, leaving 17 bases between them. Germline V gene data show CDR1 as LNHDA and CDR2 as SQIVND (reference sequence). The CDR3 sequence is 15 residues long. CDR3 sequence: CASSTWAGDADTQYF. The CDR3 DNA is TGTGCCAGTAGCACCTGGGCAGGGGACGCAGATACGCAGTATTTT.

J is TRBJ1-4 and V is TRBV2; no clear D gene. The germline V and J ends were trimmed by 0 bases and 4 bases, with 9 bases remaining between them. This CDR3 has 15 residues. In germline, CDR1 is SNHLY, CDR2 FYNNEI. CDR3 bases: TGTGCCAGCAGTGAAGCTCACGGGAGTAATGAAAAACTGTTTTTT. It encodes CASSEAHGSNEKLFF.

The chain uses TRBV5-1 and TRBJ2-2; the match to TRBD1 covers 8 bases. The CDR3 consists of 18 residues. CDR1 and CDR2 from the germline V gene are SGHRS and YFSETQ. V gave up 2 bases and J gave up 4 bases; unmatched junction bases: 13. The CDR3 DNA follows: TGCGCCAGCAGCTTTTTAGGGCCCCAGGGGGCAGGCACCGGGGAGCTGTTTTTT. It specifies CASSFLGPQGAGTGELFF.

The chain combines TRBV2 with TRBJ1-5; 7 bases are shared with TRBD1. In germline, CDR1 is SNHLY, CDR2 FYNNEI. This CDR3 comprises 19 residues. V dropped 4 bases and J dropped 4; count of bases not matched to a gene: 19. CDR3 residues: CASSVNRGGEADRNQPQHF. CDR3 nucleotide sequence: TGTGCCAGCAGTGTCAATAGGGGGGGCGAGGCGGACAGGAATCAGCCCCAGCATTTT.

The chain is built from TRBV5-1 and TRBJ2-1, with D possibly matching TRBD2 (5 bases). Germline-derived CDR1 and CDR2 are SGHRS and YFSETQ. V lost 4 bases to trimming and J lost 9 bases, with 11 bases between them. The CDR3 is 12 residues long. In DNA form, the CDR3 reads TGCGCCAGCAGCGAACCAAGCGGTGAGCAGTTCTTC. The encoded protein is CASSEPSGEQFF.

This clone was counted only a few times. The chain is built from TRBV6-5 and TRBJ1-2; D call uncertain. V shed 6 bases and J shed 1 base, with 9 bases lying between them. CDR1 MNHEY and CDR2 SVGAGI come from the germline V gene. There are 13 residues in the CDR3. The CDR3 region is CASRSGFNYGYTF. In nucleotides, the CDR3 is TGTGCCAGCAGATCGGGATTTAACTATGGCTACACCTTC.

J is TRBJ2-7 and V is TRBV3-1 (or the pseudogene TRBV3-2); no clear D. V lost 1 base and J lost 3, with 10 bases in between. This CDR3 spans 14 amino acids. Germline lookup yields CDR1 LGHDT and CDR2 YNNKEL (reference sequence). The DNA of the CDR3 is TGTGCCAGCAGCCAAGCGAACGGCGTCTACGAGCAGTACTTC. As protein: CASSQANGVYEQYF.